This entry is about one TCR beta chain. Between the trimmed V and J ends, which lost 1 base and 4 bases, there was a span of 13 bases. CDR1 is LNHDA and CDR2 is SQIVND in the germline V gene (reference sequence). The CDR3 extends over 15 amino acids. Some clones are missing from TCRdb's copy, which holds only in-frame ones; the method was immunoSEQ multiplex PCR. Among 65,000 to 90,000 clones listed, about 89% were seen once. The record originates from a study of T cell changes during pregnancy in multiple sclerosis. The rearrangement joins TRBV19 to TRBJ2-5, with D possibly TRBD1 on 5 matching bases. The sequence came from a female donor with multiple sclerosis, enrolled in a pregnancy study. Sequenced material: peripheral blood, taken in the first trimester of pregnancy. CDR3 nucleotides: TGTGCCAGTAGTATAGGTCCAGGGTGGAGAGAGACCCAGTACTTC. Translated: CASSIGPGWRETQYF.